This TCR beta chain was sequenced for a study of blood T cell repertoires in COVID-19. Across the study: Samples taken during acute and convalescent COVID-19 were collected in the United States, Italy and Spain. Sources were T cells, B-cell-depleted T cells, or PBMCs; the material itself was cDNA or gDNA.

Per the authors' pipeline: Amplification from reference gene primers served as the basis for estimated nucleated cell counts. The repertoire was sequenced with immunoSEQ multiplex PCR; TCRdb's copy has only in-frame clones and lacks some. The V and J calls and clone size come from that table; D and trimming were worked out from the DNA. In the table there are 90,000 to 150,000 clones, 88% of which are singletons. Germline V gives CDR1 SGHDN, CDR2 FVKESK. Trimming took off 4 bases at V and 3 bases at J, with 12 bases between the two ends. The CDR3 is made up of 14 amino acids. This chain connects TRBV14 to TRBJ2-5; no clear D. What was sequenced was peripheral blood. The receptor comes from a woman aged 45-65 years with active or convalescent COVID-19. Written as DNA, the CDR3 is TGTGCCAGCAGCCTCCAACAGATAGAAGAGACCCAGTACTTC. Translating it yields CASSLQQIEETQYF.